The rows below give T cell receptor beta chains drawn from one sample of a study of beta chain features in type 1 diabetes. The assay was immunoSEQ multiplex PCR, and TCRdb's table has in-frame clones only and misses some. The sample includes 140,000 to 150,000 clones, about 9.4% of them seen just once. The source material was naive CD4+ T cells from blood. The receptors originated from a young man in good health. Each CDR3 is given with its conserved first and last residue. A D gene is named only where the DNA matches it firmly. Where a row states a size, it is once, few, many or the class of an expanded clone; other rows omit it.

V gene,D gene,J gene,clone size,CDR3 protein,CDR3 DNA
TRBV18,TRBD1,TRBJ2-4,many,CASSHDRGAKNIQYF,TGTGCCAGCTCCCACGACAGGGGAGCCAAAAACATTCAGTACTTC
TRBV5-1,.,TRBJ2-3,few,CASSLVSPDTQYF,TGCGCCAGCAGCTTGGTTAGCCCAGATACGCAGTATTTT
TRBV7-3,.,TRBJ2-6,many,CASSLQTGISGANVLTF,TGTGCCAGCAGCTTACAGACGGGGATCTCTGGGGCCAACGTCCTGACTTTC
TRBV7-2,TRBD2,TRBJ2-1,.,CASSLALAGFHNEQFF,TGTGCCAGCAGCTTAGCGCTAGCGGGATTTCACAATGAGCAGTTCTTC
TRBV4-1,.,TRBJ2-2,many,CASSQGQIGGELFF,TGCGCCAGCAGCCAAGGACAGATTGGCGGGGAGCTGTTTTTT
TRBV7-9,.,TRBJ1-3,.,CASRTGTSGNTIYF,TGTGCCAGCAGGACTGGGACATCTGGAAACACCATATATTTT
TRBV6-5,TRBD2,TRBJ2-5,.,CASSYSTSPYQETQYF,TGTGCCAGCAGTTACTCGACTAGCCCGTACCAAGAGACCCAGTACTTC
TRBV7-2,.,TRBJ1-1,few,CASSLTGMNTEAFF,TGTGCCAGCAGCTTAACAGGCATGAACACTGAAGCTTTCTTT
TRBV5-1,TRBD1,TRBJ2-7,.,CASSFGQGTHEQYF,TGCGCCAGCAGCTTCGGACAGGGGACCCACGAGCAGTACTTC
TRBV7-9,.,TRBJ2-1,.,CASSLERIGNEQFF,TGTGCCAGCAGCTTAGAGAGGATTGGAAATGAGCAGTTCTTC